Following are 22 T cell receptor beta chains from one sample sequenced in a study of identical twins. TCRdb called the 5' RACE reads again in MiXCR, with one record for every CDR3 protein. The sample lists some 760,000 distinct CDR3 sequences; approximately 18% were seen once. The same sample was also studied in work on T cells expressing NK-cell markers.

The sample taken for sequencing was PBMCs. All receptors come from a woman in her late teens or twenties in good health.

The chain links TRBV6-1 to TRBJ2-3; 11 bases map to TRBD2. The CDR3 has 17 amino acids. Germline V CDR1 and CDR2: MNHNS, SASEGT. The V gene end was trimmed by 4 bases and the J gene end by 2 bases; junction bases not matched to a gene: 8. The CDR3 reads CASSGLLAGVVTDTQYF. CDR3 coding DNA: TGTGCCAGCAGTGGCCTACTAGCGGGAGTAGTCACAGATACGCAGTATTTT.

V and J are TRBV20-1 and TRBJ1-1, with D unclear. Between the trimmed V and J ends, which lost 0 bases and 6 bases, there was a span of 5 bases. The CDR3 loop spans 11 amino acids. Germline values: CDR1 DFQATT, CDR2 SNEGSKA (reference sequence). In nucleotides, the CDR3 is TGCAGTGCTAGAGATCACCCTGAAGCTTTCTTT. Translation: CSARDHPEAFF.

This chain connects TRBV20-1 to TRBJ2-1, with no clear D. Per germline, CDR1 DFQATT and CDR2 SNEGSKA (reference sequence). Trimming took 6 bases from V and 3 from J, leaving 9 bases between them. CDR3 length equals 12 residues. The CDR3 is CSARTIYNEQFF. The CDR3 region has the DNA TGCAGTGCCCGGACGATCTACAATGAGCAGTTCTTC.

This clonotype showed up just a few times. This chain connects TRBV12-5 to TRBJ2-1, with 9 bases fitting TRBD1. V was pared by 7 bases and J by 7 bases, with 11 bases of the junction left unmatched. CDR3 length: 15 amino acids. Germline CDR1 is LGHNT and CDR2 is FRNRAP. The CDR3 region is CASAPRDRDGNEQFF. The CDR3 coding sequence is TGTGCTAGTGCCCCCCGGGACAGGGATGGAAATGAGCAGTTCTTC.

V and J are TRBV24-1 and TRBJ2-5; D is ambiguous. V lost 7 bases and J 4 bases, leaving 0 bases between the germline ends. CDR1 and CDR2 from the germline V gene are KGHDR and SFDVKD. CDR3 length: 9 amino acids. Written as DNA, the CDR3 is TGTGCCACCAGAGAGACCCAGTACTTC. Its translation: CATRETQYF.

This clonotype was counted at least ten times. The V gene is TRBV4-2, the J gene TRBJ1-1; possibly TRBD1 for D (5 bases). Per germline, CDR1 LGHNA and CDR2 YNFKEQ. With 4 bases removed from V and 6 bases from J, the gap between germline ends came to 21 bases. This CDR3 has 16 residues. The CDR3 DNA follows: TGTGCCAGCAGCCGACCCGGACAACTTGGAATCCCTGAAGCTTTCTTT. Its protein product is CASSRPGQLGIPEAFF.

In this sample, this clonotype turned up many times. This chain's CDR3 is CASSLSGLSSYEQYF. In DNA form, the CDR3 reads TGTGCCAGCAGCTTAAGCGGGCTAAGCTCCTACGAGCAGTACTTC. The chain is built from TRBV7-2 and TRBJ2-7; D might be TRBD2 (6 bases). V dropped 2 bases and J dropped 0 bases, with 11 bases sitting between them. Germline values: CDR1 SGHTA, CDR2 FQGNSA. The CDR3 runs to 15 residues.

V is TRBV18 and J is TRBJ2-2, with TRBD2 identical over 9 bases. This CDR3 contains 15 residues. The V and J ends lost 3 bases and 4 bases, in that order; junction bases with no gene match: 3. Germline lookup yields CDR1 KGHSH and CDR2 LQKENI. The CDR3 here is CASSPLAGRTGELFF. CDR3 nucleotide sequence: TGTGCCAGCTCACCCCTAGCGGGACGCACCGGGGAGCTGTTTTTT.

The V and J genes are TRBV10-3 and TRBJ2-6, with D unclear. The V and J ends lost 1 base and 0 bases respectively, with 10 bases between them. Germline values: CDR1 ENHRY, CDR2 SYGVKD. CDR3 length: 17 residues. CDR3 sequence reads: CAISEFPTGSGANVLTF. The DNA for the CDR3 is TGTGCCATCAGTGAGTTCCCCACCGGCTCTGGGGCCAACGTCCTGACTTTC.

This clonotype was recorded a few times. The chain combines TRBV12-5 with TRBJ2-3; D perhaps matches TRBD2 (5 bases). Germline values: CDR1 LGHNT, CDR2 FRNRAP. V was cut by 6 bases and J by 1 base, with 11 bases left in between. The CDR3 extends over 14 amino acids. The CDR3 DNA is TGTGCTAGTGGCTCTCGGGATGGCACAGATACGCAGTATTTT. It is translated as CASGSRDGTDTQYF.

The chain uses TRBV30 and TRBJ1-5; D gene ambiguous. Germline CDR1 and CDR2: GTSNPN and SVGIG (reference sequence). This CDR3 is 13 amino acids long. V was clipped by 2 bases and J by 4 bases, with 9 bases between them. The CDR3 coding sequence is TGTGCCTGGAGTCAAGGAAGTAATCAGCCCCAGCATTTT. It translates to CAWSQGSNQPQHF. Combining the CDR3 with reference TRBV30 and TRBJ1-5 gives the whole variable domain SQTIHQWPATLVQPVGSPLSLECTVEGTSNPNLYWYRQAAGRGLQLLFYSVGIGQISSEVPQNLSASRPQDRQFILSSKKLLLSDSGFYLCAWSQGSNQPQHFGDGTRLSIL.

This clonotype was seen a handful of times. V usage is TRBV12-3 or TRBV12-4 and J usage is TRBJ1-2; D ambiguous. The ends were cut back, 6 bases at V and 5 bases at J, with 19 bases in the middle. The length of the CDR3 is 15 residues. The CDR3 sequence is CASSRSRSPLYGYTF. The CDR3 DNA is TGTGCCAGCAGCCGGAGCAGGTCTCCCCTATATGGCTACACCTTC.

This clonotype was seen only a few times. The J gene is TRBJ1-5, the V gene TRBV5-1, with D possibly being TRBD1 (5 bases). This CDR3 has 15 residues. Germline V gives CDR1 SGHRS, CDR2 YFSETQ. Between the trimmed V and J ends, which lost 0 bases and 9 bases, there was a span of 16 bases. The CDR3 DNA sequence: TGCGCCAGCAGCTTGGATCCGGGAGGGGTTGGGCCCCAGCATTTT. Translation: CASSLDPGGVGPQHF.

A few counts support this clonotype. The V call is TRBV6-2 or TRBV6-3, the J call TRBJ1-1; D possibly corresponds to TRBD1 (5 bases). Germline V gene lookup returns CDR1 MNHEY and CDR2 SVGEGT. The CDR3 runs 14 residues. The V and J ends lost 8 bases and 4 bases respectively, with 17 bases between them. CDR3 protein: CASSRSAGGTEAFF. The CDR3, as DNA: TGTGCCAGCTCACGGTCCGCTGGGGGCACTGAAGCTTTCTTT.

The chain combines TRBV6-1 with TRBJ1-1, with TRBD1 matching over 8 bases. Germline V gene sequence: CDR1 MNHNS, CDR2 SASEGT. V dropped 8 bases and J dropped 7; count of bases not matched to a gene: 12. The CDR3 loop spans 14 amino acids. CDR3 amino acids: CASLWTGTENEAFF. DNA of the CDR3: TGTGCCAGCCTATGGACAGGGACAGAAAATGAAGCTTTCTTT.

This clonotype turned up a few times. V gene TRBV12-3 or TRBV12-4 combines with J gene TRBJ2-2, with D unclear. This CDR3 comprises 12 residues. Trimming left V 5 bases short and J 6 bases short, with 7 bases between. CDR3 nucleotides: TGTGCCAGCAGTACCCGGGCCGGGGAGCTGTTTTTT. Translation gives CASSTRAGELFF.

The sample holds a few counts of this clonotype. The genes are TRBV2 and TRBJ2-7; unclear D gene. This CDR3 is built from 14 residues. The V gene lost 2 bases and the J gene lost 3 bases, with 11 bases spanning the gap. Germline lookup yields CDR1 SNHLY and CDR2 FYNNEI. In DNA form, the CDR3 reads TGTGCCAGCAGTGAAAACGGACCGCGCTACGAGCAGTACTTC. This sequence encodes CASSENGPRYEQYF. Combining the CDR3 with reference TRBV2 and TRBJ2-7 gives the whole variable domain EPEVTQTPSHQVTQMGQEVILRCVPISNHLYFYWYRQILGQKVEFLVSFYNNEISEKSEIFDDQFSVERPDGSNFTLKIRSTKLEDSAMYFCASSENGPRYEQYFGPGTRLTVT.

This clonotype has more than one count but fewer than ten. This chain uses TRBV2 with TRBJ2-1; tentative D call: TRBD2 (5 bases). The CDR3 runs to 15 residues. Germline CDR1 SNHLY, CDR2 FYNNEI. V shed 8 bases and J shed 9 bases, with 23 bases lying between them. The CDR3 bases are TGTGCCAGCGTGCCAGACGGGTCTACCAGCGGTGAGCAGTTCTTC. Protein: CASVPDGSTSGEQFF.

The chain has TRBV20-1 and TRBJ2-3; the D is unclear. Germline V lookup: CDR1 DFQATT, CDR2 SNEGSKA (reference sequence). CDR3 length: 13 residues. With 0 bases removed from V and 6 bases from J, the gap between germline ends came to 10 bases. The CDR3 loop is CSARDHRDDTQYF. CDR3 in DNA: TGCAGTGCTAGAGATCACAGAGACGATACGCAGTATTTT.

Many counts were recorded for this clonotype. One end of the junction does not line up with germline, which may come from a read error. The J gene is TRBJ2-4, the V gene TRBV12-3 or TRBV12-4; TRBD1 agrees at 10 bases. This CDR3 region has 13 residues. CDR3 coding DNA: TGTGCCAGCAGTTCAAGGCTGGACAGGGGGACAACCTTC. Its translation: CASSSRLDRGTTF.

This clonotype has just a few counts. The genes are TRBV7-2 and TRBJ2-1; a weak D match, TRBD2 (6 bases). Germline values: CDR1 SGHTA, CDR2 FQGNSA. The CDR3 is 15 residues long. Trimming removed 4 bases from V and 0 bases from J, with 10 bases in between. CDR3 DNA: TGTGCCAGCAGCTCGGCGGGACCCTCCTACAATGAGCAGTTCTTC. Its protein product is CASSSAGPSYNEQFF.

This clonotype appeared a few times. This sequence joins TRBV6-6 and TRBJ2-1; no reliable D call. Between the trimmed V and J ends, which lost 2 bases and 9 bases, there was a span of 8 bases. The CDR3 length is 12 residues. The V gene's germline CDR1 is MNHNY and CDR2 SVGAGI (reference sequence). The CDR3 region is CASSYDFLEQFF. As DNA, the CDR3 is TGTGCCAGCAGTTACGATTTTCTTGAGCAGTTCTTC.